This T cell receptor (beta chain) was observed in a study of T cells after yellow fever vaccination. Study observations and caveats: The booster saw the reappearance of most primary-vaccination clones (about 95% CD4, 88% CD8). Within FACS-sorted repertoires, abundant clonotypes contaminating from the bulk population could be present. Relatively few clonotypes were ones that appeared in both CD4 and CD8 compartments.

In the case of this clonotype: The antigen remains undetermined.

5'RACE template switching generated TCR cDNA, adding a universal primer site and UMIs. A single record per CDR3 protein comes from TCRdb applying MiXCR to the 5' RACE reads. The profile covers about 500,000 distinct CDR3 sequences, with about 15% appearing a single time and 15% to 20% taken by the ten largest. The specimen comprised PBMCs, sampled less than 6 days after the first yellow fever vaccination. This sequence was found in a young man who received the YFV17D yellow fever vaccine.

Written as DNA, the CDR3 is TGCAGTGCTAGAGTACTTGGGACAGGGGGTGAAAAACTGTTTTTT. Translation gives CSARVLGTGGEKLFF. The chain recombines TRBV20-1 with TRBJ1-4; TRBD1 aligns across 11 bases. This CDR3 has 15 residues. CDR1 and CDR2 (germline): DFQATT, SNEGSKA (reference sequence). V was pared by 1 base and J by 7 bases, with 5 bases of the junction left unmatched.